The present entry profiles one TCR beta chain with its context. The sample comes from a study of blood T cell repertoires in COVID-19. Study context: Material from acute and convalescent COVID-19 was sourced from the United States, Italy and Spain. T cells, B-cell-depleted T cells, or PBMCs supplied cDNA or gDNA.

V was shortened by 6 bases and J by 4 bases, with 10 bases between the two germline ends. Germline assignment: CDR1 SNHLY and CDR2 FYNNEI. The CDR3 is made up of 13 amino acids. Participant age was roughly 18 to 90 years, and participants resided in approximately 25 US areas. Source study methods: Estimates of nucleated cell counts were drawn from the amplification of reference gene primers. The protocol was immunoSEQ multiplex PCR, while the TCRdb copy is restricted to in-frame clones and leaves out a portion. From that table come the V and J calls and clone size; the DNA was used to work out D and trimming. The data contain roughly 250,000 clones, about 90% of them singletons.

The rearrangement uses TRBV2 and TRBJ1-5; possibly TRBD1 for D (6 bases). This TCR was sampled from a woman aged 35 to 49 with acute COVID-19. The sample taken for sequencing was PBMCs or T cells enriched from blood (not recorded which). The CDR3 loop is CASSRDTNQPQHF. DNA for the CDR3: TGTGCCAGCAGCCGGGACACAAATCAGCCCCAGCATTTT. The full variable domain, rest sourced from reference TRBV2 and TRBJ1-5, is EPEVTQTPSHQVTQMGQEVILRCVPISNHLYFYWYRQILGQKVEFLVSFYNNEISEKSEIFDDQFSVERPDGSNFTLKIRSTKLEDSAMYFCASSRDTNQPQHFGDGTRLSIL.